The clone carrying this TCR beta chain was counted between two and nine times. Its specificity is unknown. The PCR used 60 Vbeta and 13 Jbeta primers. Method: immunoSEQ multiplex PCR; TCRdb's copy keeps in-frame clones and lacks some. The sample contains under 200,000 clones, 55% to 65% of which appear only once. The data were taken from a study of cytomegalovirus exposure and HLA in healthy donors. In germline, CDR1 is SGHRS, CDR2 YFSETQ. The trim removed 5 bases at V and 6 bases at J, leaving 1 base unmatched. CDR3 length equals 12 residues. General study points: Later on, an analysis found that several of the most significant clusters appeared to be linked to common viral pathogens, which included parvovirus B19. Cytomegalovirus status was reportedly diagnosed by the classifier with high specificity and sensitivity.

The sample was PBMCs. The chain links TRBV5-1 to TRBJ1-4; the match to TRBD1 covers 7 bases. This sequence originates from a man aged 35-49 years in good health and CMV-seronegative. CDR3 DNA: TGCGCCAGCAGGCAGGGGGATGAAAAACTGTTTTTT. This translates into CASRQGDEKLFF.